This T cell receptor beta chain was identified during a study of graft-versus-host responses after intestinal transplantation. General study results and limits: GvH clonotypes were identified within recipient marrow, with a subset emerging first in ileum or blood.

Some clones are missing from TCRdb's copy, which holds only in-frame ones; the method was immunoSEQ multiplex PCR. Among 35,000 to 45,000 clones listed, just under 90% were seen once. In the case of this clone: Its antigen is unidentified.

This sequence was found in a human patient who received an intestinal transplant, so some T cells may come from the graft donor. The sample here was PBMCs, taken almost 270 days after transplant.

CDR3 nucleotides: TGCGCCAGCAGCCAAGATGGGGGCAATCAGCCCCAGCATTTT. Protein: CASSQDGGNQPQHF. The chain is built from TRBV4-1 and TRBJ1-5, with D unclear. V lost 0 bases and J lost 2, with 5 bases in between. CDR3 length: 14 residues. Germline V gene data show CDR1 as MGHRA and CDR2 as YSYEKL.